The clone carrying this T cell receptor beta chain was counted many times. The antigen is undetermined. RNA transcripts served as template for amplifying TCR beta CDR3 sequences. The first-round RT-PCR employed HTBI primers together with the Qiagen OneStep RT-PCR kit. A multiplex PCR was then performed as the second round. TCRdb used MiXCR to reprocess the multiplex PCR reads, holding one entry per CDR3 protein. The sample yields approximately 210,000 distinct CDR3 sequences, approximately 21% seen once. The data were obtained in a study of Graves' ophthalmopathy and Graves' hyperthyroidism. Study-wide findings and caveats: Most clonotypes expanded in thyroid above 0.001 frequency were present in blood too. Sensitivity of approximately 70% and specificity of 72% to 85% were achieved by the model that predicted ophthalmopathy progression.

This CDR3 is built from 19 residues. V lost 1 base, J lost 7 bases, and 30 bases lay in between. Per the germline V gene, CDR1 is SGHNT and CDR2 is YYREEE (reference sequence). The sequence was collected from a woman aged 45-60 years with Graves' ophthalmopathy. The sample consisted of peripheral blood. This sequence joins TRBV5-4 and TRBJ2-7; D not certain. CDR3 sequence: CASSLLLQNRLSGLNEQYF. CDR3 nucleotide sequence: TGTGCCAGCAGCTTGTTACTACAGAATCGCCTCTCGGGCCTTAATGAGCAGTACTTC.